One sample yielded the 17 T cell receptor beta chains listed below, sequenced in a study of T-cell reconstitution after alpha-beta-depleted transplantation in children. During its preparation, the TCRbeta library received unique molecular identifiers. TCRdb ran MiXCR on the PCR reads and lists one entry per CDR3 protein. This repertoire shows 450,000 to 550,000 distinct CDR3 sequences, about an eighth found once; its top ten account for 14%. Sequences were derived from PBMCs, mostly from graft donor cells, sampled 180 days after TCRalphabeta/CD19-depleted stem cell transplant. Receptors originate from a female patient aged 2 to 10 who had a stem cell transplant for aplastic anemia, so the T cells may come from the graft donor.

This clonotype was seen a handful of times. The chain links TRBV27 to TRBJ1-1, with D possibly being TRBD1 (5 bases). Trimming pared 3 bases from V and 1 base from J, leaving 9 bases between. Germline V gene data show CDR1 as MNHEY and CDR2 as SMNVEV (reference sequence). This CDR3 is built from 14 residues. CDR3 in DNA: TGTGCCAGCAGTTTGAAGGGGCCGAACACTGAAGCTTTCTTT. It yields the protein CASSLKGPNTEAFF.

This clonotype turned up a few times. The chain joins TRBV6-2 or TRBV6-3 to TRBJ1-2; tentative D call: TRBD1 (6 bases). Trimming left V 7 bases short and J 4 bases short, with 10 bases between. CDR1 is MNHEY and CDR2 is SVGEGT in the germline V gene. The CDR3 extends over 12 amino acids. The CDR3 here is CASIGQSYGYTF. Here the CDR3 DNA reads TGTGCCAGCATCGGACAGTCCTATGGCTACACCTTC.

This clonotype came up a few times. This rearrangement joins TRBV7-2 to TRBJ1-1, with D tentatively TRBD1 (5 bases). This CDR3 region has 15 residues. From germline, CDR1 is SGHTA and CDR2 FQGNSA. V was shortened by 5 bases and J by 4 bases, with 17 bases between the two germline ends. The CDR3 spells CASSPTRDFGTEAFF. The CDR3 DNA sequence: TGTGCCAGCAGCCCCACCCGGGACTTCGGCACTGAAGCTTTCTTT.

In this sample, this clonotype turned up many times. The chain couples TRBV29-1 to TRBJ1-1; unclear D gene. The V end lost 4 bases, the J end lost 1 base, and 10 bases lay between the germline ends. This CDR3 region has 13 residues. Germline loops: CDR1 SQVTM, CDR2 ANQGSEA. The CDR3 protein is CSVGRMGNTEAFF. The CDR3 DNA sequence: TGCAGCGTTGGAAGGATGGGGAACACTGAAGCTTTCTTT.

This clonotype has only a few counts. This sequence joins TRBV19 and TRBJ2-5; D may be TRBD1 or TRBD2 (5 bases each). The CDR3 extends over 14 amino acids. Trimming cost V 2 bases and J 1 base, with 8 bases left between them. Germline values: CDR1 LNHDA, CDR2 SQIVND (reference sequence). The CDR3 DNA follows: TGTGCCAGTAGTATAACGGGACGCCAAGAGACCCAGTACTTC. It specifies CASSITGRQETQYF.

A few counts support this clonotype. This chain uses TRBV21-1 with TRBJ2-3; no DNA check was done on the table's D call, TRBD2. TRBV21-1 is deemed a pseudogene. The CDR3 loop spans 16 amino acids. The CDR3 region is CASSGGESGGADTQYF. CDR3 DNA sequence: TGTGCCAGCAGCGGGGGGGAAAGCGGGGGAGCAGATACGCAGTATTTT.

The sample holds a few counts of this clonotype. The chain links TRBV7-4 to TRBJ2-4; possibly TRBD1 for D (6 bases). The germline gives CDR1 SGHVT, CDR2 SQSDAQ. V dropped 4 bases and J dropped 3 bases, with 16 bases sitting between them. This CDR3 region has 16 residues. The DNA of the CDR3 is TGTGCCAGCAGCTCCCAGGGGTTCAGCGTCAAAAACATTCAGTACTTC. Its translation is CASSSQGFSVKNIQYF. The entire variable domain, with the rest obtained from reference TRBV7-4 and TRBJ2-4, is as follows: GAGVSQSPRYKVAKRGRDVALRCDSISGHVTLYWYRQTLGQGSEVLTYSQSDAQRDKSGRPSGRFSAERPERSVSTLKIQRTEQGDSAVYLCASSSQGFSVKNIQYFGAGTRLSVL.

The chain links TRBV9 to TRBJ2-7; D might be TRBD1 or TRBD2, each matching 8 bases. The CDR3 has 15 amino acids. Germline V gene lookup returns CDR1 SGDLS and CDR2 YYNGEE. The V end lost 0 bases, the J end lost 3 bases, and 13 bases lay between the germline ends. CDR3 DNA sequence: TGTGCCAGCAGCGTAGGGACAGGGACTAGCTACGAGCAGTACTTC. This codes for CASSVGTGTSYEQYF.

This clonotype has just a few counts. The J gene is TRBJ1-2, the V gene TRBV2; D is possibly TRBD1 (5 bases). Germline loops: CDR1 SNHLY, CDR2 FYNNEI. The CDR3 runs 14 residues. The V gene lost 4 bases and the J gene lost 3 bases, with 12 bases spanning the gap. The CDR3 reads CASSVRGVDYGYTF. As DNA, the CDR3 is TGTGCCAGCAGTGTTCGGGGGGTAGACTATGGCTACACCTTC.

This chain connects TRBV18 to TRBJ2-5; 8 bases align to TRBD1. The length of the CDR3 is 16 residues. Germline CDR1 reads KGHSH; CDR2 reads LQKENI. V lost 2 bases to trimming and J lost 5 bases; unmatched junction nucleotides: 10. The CDR3: CASSPRDRGSSETQYF. The CDR3 nucleotides are TGTGCCAGCTCACCAAGAGACAGGGGAAGTTCGGAGACCCAGTACTTC.

This clonotype has more than one count but fewer than ten. This chain joins TRBV12-3 or TRBV12-4 and TRBJ1-1; D gene uncertain. Trimming took 1 base from V and 4 from J, leaving 13 bases between them. This CDR3 has 15 amino acids. The CDR3 reads CASSLELGLVTEAFF. In DNA, the CDR3 is TGTGCCAGCAGTTTAGAGTTAGGACTGGTCACTGAAGCTTTCTTT.

This chain joins TRBV28 and TRBJ2-5; maybe TRBD1 (6 bases). V lost 6 bases and J lost 0, with 14 bases in between. The germline V gene encodes CDR1 MDHEN and CDR2 SYDVKM. This CDR3 is 15 amino acids long. The CDR3 sequence is CASRTGTKYQETQYF. DNA of the CDR3: TGTGCCAGCAGGACCGGGACAAAGTACCAAGAGACCCAGTACTTC.

This clonotype occurred a few times. The J gene is TRBJ1-2, the V gene TRBV29-1; D remains unclear. CDR3 length: 15 residues. Germline V gene data show CDR1 as SQVTM and CDR2 as ANQGSEA. Trimming shortened V by 0 bases and J by 4 bases, and 15 bases separated the two germline ends. CDR3 residues: CSVEDSTLVGYGYTF. The DNA of the CDR3 is TGCAGCGTTGAAGATTCGACCTTAGTGGGCTATGGCTACACCTTC.

This rearrangement joins TRBV4-3 to TRBJ2-7; TRBD2 aligns across 7 bases. V gave up 0 bases and J gave up 7 bases; unmatched junction bases: 15. CDR3 length: 17 residues. Germline V CDR1 and CDR2: LGHNA, YSLEER. CDR3: CASSQDQVGRVRSEQYF. The CDR3, as DNA: TGCGCCAGCAGCCAAGATCAAGTGGGGAGGGTAAGGTCAGAGCAGTACTTC.

For this clonotype: The CDR3 ends on some other residue instead of the conserved phenylalanine or tryptophan, so this is likely a read error. This sequence joins TRBV5-1 and TRBJ2-3; possible D gene TRBD1, 5 bases. V shed 0 bases and J shed 2 bases, with 7 bases lying between them. Per germline, CDR1 SGHRS and CDR2 YFSETQ. CDR3 length equals 14 residues. CDR3 in DNA: TGCGCCAGCAGCTTGGCAGGGAACACAGATACGCAGTATTTG. Encoded protein: CASSLAGNTDTQYL.

This clonotype showed up many times. The chain uses TRBV29-1 and TRBJ1-4; D possibly corresponds to TRBD1 (5 bases). Trimming cost V 6 bases and J 8 bases, with 19 bases left between them. Germline CDR1 SQVTM, CDR2 ANQGSEA. The CDR3 spans 14 residues. DNA for the CDR3: TGCAGCGTACTAGATCAGGGACCGCGGGAAAAACTGTTTTTT. Its translation is CSVLDQGPREKLFF.

This clonotype was found many times. The rearrangement uses TRBV29-1 and TRBJ1-2; 7 bases are shared with TRBD1. CDR3 length: 14 amino acids. Germline V gene sequence: CDR1 SQVTM, CDR2 ANQGSEA. V trimming: 2 bases; J trimming: 6 bases; junction bases outside the gene matches: 9. Here the CDR3 reads CSVEQGVIVDGYTF. The CDR3 DNA follows: TGCAGCGTTGAACAGGGGGTAATAGTAGATGGCTACACCTTC.